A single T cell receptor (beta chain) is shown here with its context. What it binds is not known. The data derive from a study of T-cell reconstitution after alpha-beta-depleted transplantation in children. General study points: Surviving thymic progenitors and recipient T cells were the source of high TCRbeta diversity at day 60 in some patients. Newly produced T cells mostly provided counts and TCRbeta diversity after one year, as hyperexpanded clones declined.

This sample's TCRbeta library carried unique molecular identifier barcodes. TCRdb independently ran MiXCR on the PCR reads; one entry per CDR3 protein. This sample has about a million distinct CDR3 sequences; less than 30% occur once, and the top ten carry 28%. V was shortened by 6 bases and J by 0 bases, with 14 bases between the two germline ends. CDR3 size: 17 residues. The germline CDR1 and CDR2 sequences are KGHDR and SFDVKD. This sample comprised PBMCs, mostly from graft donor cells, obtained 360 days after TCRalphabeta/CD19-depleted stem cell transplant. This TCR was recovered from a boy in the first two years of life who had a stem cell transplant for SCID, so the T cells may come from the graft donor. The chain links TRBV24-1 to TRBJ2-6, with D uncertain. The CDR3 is CATSTALGNSGANVLTF. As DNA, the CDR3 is TGTGCCACCAGTACAGCCCTCGGAAACTCTGGGGCCAACGTCCTGACTTTC.